Below are 8 T cell receptor beta chains sequenced from a single sample in a study of blood T cell repertoires in COVID-19. TCRdb's table, derived via immunoSEQ multiplex PCR, lists solely in-frame clones and lacks some. The repertoire includes approximately 33,000 clones, approximately 78% of them detected once, and approximately 15% sits in the top ten. The sequenced material came from peripheral blood. These receptors originate from a man between 65 and 79 years old with acute or convalescent COVID-19.

The gene calls are TRBV18 and TRBJ2-6; 7 bases match TRBD2. Losses at the gene ends were 4 bases for V and 7 bases for J; bases not matched to a gene: 7. CDR3 length: 15 amino acids. CDR1 is KGHSH, CDR2 LQKENI, per germline. DNA for the CDR3: TGTGCCAGCTCACTCGCGGGGGAGAGTGCCAACGTCCTGACTTTC. Its translation is CASSLAGESANVLTF.

This clone was recorded only once. The CDR3 loop is CSVVESVVSNQPQHF. CDR3 DNA: TGCAGCGTCGTAGAGTCTGTGGTAAGCAATCAGCCCCAGCATTTT. V is TRBV29-1 and J is TRBJ1-5; no clear D. Trimming left V 6 bases short and J 1 base short, with 16 bases between. Looked up from germline, CDR1 is SQVTM and CDR2 is ANQGSEA. There are 15 residues in the CDR3.

This chain uses TRBV5-6 with TRBJ1-2; 8 nucleotides agree with TRBD1. V trimming: 3 bases; J trimming: 7 bases; junction bases outside the gene matches: 8. The length of the CDR3 is 14 residues. Germline assignment: CDR1 SGHDT and CDR2 YYEEEE. CDR3 region: CASSWGGQGSGYTF. The CDR3 nucleotides read TGTGCCAGCAGCTGGGGAGGACAGGGAAGTGGCTACACCTTC.

This clone was picked up one time. V usage is TRBV19 and J usage is TRBJ1-5; tentatively, D is TRBD1 (6 bases). Per germline, CDR1 LNHDA and CDR2 SQIVND (reference sequence). V was trimmed by 8 bases and J by 6 bases, leaving 8 bases between them. CDR3 length: 11 amino acids. For the CDR3, the DNA is TGTGCCAGTCCAGGGGTTCAGCCCCAGCATTTT. Translated, it gives CASPGVQPQHF.

The chain has TRBV6-4 and TRBJ1-1; 7 positions agree with TRBD1. CDR1 is MRHNA, CDR2 SNTAGT, per germline. V shed 6 bases, J shed 3 bases, and the junction held 10 bases outside the gene matches. The CDR3 runs to 15 residues. In DNA, the CDR3 is TGTGCCAGCAGAAGTACCTGGACAGGTCACACTGAAGCTTTCTTT. Its translation: CASRSTWTGHTEAFF.

This clone was seen a single time. The genes are TRBV9 and TRBJ2-7; the match to TRBD1 covers 8 bases. The CDR3 has 17 amino acids. Germline CDR1 reads SGDLS; CDR2 reads YYNGEE. Trimming cost V 2 bases and J 5 bases; bases outside gene matches: 15. The CDR3 nucleotides read TGTGCCAGCAGCGTTAGAGGGGGACAGGAGAGGATCGACGAGCAGTACTTC. Translated, it gives CASSVRGGQERIDEQYF.

The chain employs TRBV6-1 and TRBJ1-1, with 12 bases identical to TRBD1. Per germline, CDR1 MNHNS and CDR2 SASEGT. Trimming cost V 3 bases and J 4 bases; bases outside gene matches: 12. The CDR3 has 18 residues. DNA for the CDR3: TGTGCCAGCAGTGACCGGGACAGGGGGCGCCCCTGGTTCACTGAAGCTTTCTTT. Translating gives CASSDRDRGRPWFTEAFF.

The J gene is TRBJ2-1, the V gene TRBV14; 8 positions match TRBD2. The CDR3 has 15 residues. Germline loops: CDR1 SGHDN, CDR2 FVKESK. The V gene end was trimmed by 1 base and the J gene end by 9 bases; junction bases not matched to a gene: 8. CDR3 DNA: TGTGCCAGCAGCCAAGTTTCTAGCGGGCGAGGTGAGCAGTTCTTC. This translates into CASSQVSSGRGEQFF. Full variable domain (rest looked up from reference TRBV14 and TRBJ2-1): EAGVTQFPSHSVIEKGQTVTLRCDPISGHDNLYWYRRVMGKEIKFLLHFVKESKQDESGMPNNRFLAERTGGTYSTLKVQPAELEDSGVYFCASSQVSSGRGEQFFGPGTRLTVL.